Listed below are T cell receptor beta chains from one sample, sequenced in a study of blood T cell repertoires in COVID-19. Method: immunoSEQ multiplex PCR; TCRdb's copy keeps in-frame clones and lacks some. This sample carries 130,000 or so clones, over 75% of them seen once, and the ten largest clones take under 35%. The sample consisted of peripheral blood. The receptors here all came from a man between 65 and 85 years old with active or convalescent COVID-19. CDR3s include the opening cysteine and the closing phenylalanine or tryptophan. A D gene is named only where the DNA matches it firmly. The size field is filled for only some rows; it gives once, few, many or a size class.

clone_size: NA; d_call: TRBD2; j_call: TRBJ2-1; v_call: TRBV4-1; cdr3_nt: TGCGCCAGCAGCCGAGGAGCGGGGGGGTCTTGGGATGAGCAGTTCTTC; cdr3_aa: CASSRGAGGSWDEQFF
clone_size: NA; d_call: TRBD2; j_call: TRBJ2-2; v_call: TRBV19; cdr3_nt: TGTGCCAGTAGTAGGAAGCTAGCGGCACTCACCGGGGAGCTGTTTTTT; cdr3_aa: CASSRKLAALTGELFF
clone_size: NA; d_call: TRBD1; j_call: TRBJ2-2; v_call: TRBV28; cdr3_nt: TGTGCCAGCATAACCGGGACAGACACCGGGGAGCTGTTTTTT; cdr3_aa: CASITGTDTGELFF
clone_size: once; d_call: TRBD1; j_call: TRBJ1-4; v_call: TRBV27; cdr3_nt: TGTGCCAGCAAGGGGGCTCCTAATGAAAAACTGTTTTTT; cdr3_aa: CASKGAPNEKLFF
clone_size: NA; d_call: TRBD1; j_call: TRBJ1-1; v_call: TRBV6-6; cdr3_nt: TGTGCCAGCAGGTTAACAGGGGGACAGAACACTGAAGCTTTCTTT; cdr3_aa: CASRLTGGQNTEAFF
clone_size: once; d_call: TRBD2; j_call: TRBJ2-2; v_call: TRBV6-1; cdr3_nt: TGTGCCAGCAGTGAAGCAGCGGGAGGAACCGGGGAGCTGTTTTTT; cdr3_aa: CASSEAAGGTGELFF
clone_size: NA; d_call: NA; j_call: TRBJ1-1; v_call: TRBV7-2; cdr3_nt: TGTGCCAGCACCCCGCGGGGTCGGACTGAAGCTTTCTTT; cdr3_aa: CASTPRGRTEAFF
clone_size: NA; d_call: NA; j_call: TRBJ2-5; v_call: TRBV5-1; cdr3_nt: TGCGCCAGCAGCTTGGGGCTCCAAGAGACCCAGTACTTC; cdr3_aa: CASSLGLQETQYF
clone_size: NA; d_call: NA; j_call: TRBJ2-7; v_call: TRBV7-2; cdr3_nt: TGTGCCAGCAGCTTAGACAGTTGGTACGAGCAGTACTTC; cdr3_aa: CASSLDSWYEQYF
clone_size: once; d_call: TRBD1; j_call: TRBJ1-5; v_call: TRBV19; cdr3_nt: TGTGCCAGTAGCGACAGGGGATTAAATCAGCCCCAGCATTTT; cdr3_aa: CASSDRGLNQPQHF
clone_size: NA; d_call: NA; j_call: TRBJ1-6; v_call: TRBV30; cdr3_nt: TGTGCCTGGAGTGTTCGTTCCGGGGGGGGAACTTCACCCCTCCACTTT; cdr3_aa: CAWSVRSGGGTSPLHF
clone_size: NA; d_call: TRBD1; j_call: TRBJ1-1; v_call: TRBV28; cdr3_nt: TGTGCCAGCAGGCTGCAGGGGGCGTGGACTGAAGCTTTCTTT; cdr3_aa: CASRLQGAWTEAFF
clone_size: NA; d_call: TRBD2; j_call: TRBJ2-3; v_call: TRBV7-2; cdr3_nt: TGTGCCAGCAGCTCAGGGGCGGGAGGGCGAGATACGCAGTATTTT; cdr3_aa: CASSSGAGGRDTQYF
clone_size: NA; d_call: NA; j_call: TRBJ1-3; v_call: TRBV6-5; cdr3_nt: TGTGCCAGCATCGCGGGGGCCGCTGGAAACACCATATATTTT; cdr3_aa: CASIAGAAGNTIYF
clone_size: NA; d_call: NA; j_call: TRBJ1-2; v_call: TRBV10-3; cdr3_nt: TGTGCCATCAGTGAGTCCCGGGGTGGCTACACCTTC; cdr3_aa: CAISESRGGYTF
clone_size: NA; d_call: TRBD1; j_call: TRBJ1-1; v_call: TRBV5-6; cdr3_nt: TGTGCCAGCAGCCTGACAGGGGGCATCACTGAAGCTTTCTTT; cdr3_aa: CASSLTGGITEAFF
clone_size: NA; d_call: NA; j_call: TRBJ2-5; v_call: TRBV5-4; cdr3_nt: TGTGCCAGCAGCGCGGGATTACAACGGGGAGAGACCCAGTACTTC; cdr3_aa: CASSAGLQRGETQYF
clone_size: NA; d_call: TRBD1; j_call: TRBJ2-7; v_call: TRBV3-1/TRBV3-2; cdr3_nt: TGTGCCAGCAGCCCCGGACAGGGGCCCTCCTACGAGCAGTACTTC; cdr3_aa: CASSPGQGPSYEQYF
clone_size: NA; d_call: TRBD1; j_call: TRBJ1-1; v_call: TRBV18; cdr3_nt: TGTGCCAGCTCACCACCTTTATTGGGACAGGGGTCTGAAGCTTTCTTT; cdr3_aa: CASSPPLLGQGSEAFF
clone_size: NA; d_call: NA; j_call: TRBJ1-2; v_call: TRBV21-1; cdr3_nt: TGTGCCAGCAGCATGGACTTTGACGGCCCCACGAACTATGGCTACACCTTC; cdr3_aa: CASSMDFDGPTNYGYTF
clone_size: NA; d_call: TRBD1; j_call: TRBJ2-3; v_call: TRBV7-8; cdr3_nt: TGTGCCAGCACCTTTACCGGGACAGGGATCGAGGTCACAGATACGCAGTATTTT; cdr3_aa: CASTFTGTGIEVTDTQYF
clone_size: NA; d_call: NA; j_call: TRBJ1-5; v_call: TRBV30; cdr3_nt: TGTGCCTGGAGCCCCGCGAGCAATCAGCCCCAGCATTTT; cdr3_aa: CAWSPASNQPQHF
clone_size: NA; d_call: NA; j_call: TRBJ2-7; v_call: TRBV10-3; cdr3_nt: TGTGCCATCAGTGAGTCCACCAGGTGGGGGGAGGAGCAGTACTTC; cdr3_aa: CAISESTRWGEEQYF
clone_size: NA; d_call: TRBD1; j_call: TRBJ2-7; v_call: TRBV2; cdr3_nt: TGTGCCAGCAGCAGGGACAGGGTCGACGAGCAGTACTTC; cdr3_aa: CASSRDRVDEQYF
clone_size: once; d_call: NA; j_call: TRBJ2-1; v_call: TRBV7-8; cdr3_nt: TGTGCCAGCAGCCGGAACAGGGAGTACAATGAGCAGTTCTTC; cdr3_aa: CASSRNREYNEQFF
clone_size: NA; d_call: NA; j_call: TRBJ2-5; v_call: TRBV21-1; cdr3_nt: TGTGCCAGCAGCCTCTCGAGAGGCGGGAAAGAGACCCAGTACTTC; cdr3_aa: CASSLSRGGKETQYF
clone_size: NA; d_call: NA; j_call: TRBJ2-7; v_call: TRBV28; cdr3_nt: TGTGCCAGCAGACAGCACTACGAGCAGTACTTC; cdr3_aa: CASRQHYEQYF
clone_size: NA; d_call: NA; j_call: TRBJ2-1; v_call: TRBV6-5; cdr3_nt: TGTGCCAGCAGTTACCGGAGGTCAAGCTCCTACAATGAGCAGTTCTTC; cdr3_aa: CASSYRRSSSYNEQFF
clone_size: NA; d_call: NA; j_call: TRBJ1-6; v_call: TRBV11-2; cdr3_nt: TGTGCCAGCAGCTTAAGCGGAGGGTGGACTGCAAATTCACCCCTCCACTTT; cdr3_aa: CASSLSGGWTANSPLHF
clone_size: NA; d_call: TRBD1; j_call: TRBJ1-1; v_call: TRBV2; cdr3_nt: TGTGCCAGCACTCAACAGGGGGCCGCTGAAGCTTTCTTT; cdr3_aa: CASTQQGAAEAFF
clone_size: NA; d_call: TRBD1; j_call: TRBJ1-2; v_call: TRBV3-1/TRBV3-2; cdr3_nt: TGTGCCAGCAGCCCGGGACAGGGGGCTAATTATGGCTACACCTTC; cdr3_aa: CASSPGQGANYGYTF
clone_size: once; d_call: TRBD2; j_call: TRBJ2-1; v_call: TRBV10-2; cdr3_nt: TGCGCCAGCAGTGCGGGAGGAAATGAGCAGTTCTTC; cdr3_aa: CASSAGGNEQFF
clone_size: once; d_call: TRBD1; j_call: TRBJ2-5; v_call: TRBV5-5; cdr3_nt: TGTGCCAGCAGCCGACAGGGTGAGACCCAGTACTTC; cdr3_aa: CASSRQGETQYF
clone_size: NA; d_call: TRBD2; j_call: TRBJ2-3; v_call: TRBV19; cdr3_nt: TGTGCCAGTATCCCTCGGGAGGGCCGACTGTATTTT; cdr3_aa: CASIPREGRLYF
clone_size: once; d_call: TRBD1; j_call: TRBJ1-5; v_call: TRBV4-1; cdr3_nt: TGCGCCAGCAGCCAAGATTGGACCGGGACAGGAGTTTTTCAGCCCCAGCATTTT; cdr3_aa: CASSQDWTGTGVFQPQHF
clone_size: NA; d_call: NA; j_call: TRBJ1-1; v_call: TRBV10-3; cdr3_nt: TGTGCCATCATCAAGACAATTAACACTGAAGCTTTCTTT; cdr3_aa: CAIIKTINTEAFF
clone_size: once; d_call: TRBD1; j_call: TRBJ1-2; v_call: TRBV6-6; cdr3_nt: TGTGCCAGCACCATAGGGGGCGGCTATGGCTACACCTTC; cdr3_aa: CASTIGGGYGYTF
clone_size: few; d_call: TRBD1; j_call: TRBJ2-7; v_call: TRBV6-5; cdr3_nt: TGTGCCAGCAGTAACTCCGGGACAGGGTCCTACGAGCAGTACTTC; cdr3_aa: CASSNSGTGSYEQYF
clone_size: NA; d_call: TRBD1; j_call: TRBJ1-4; v_call: TRBV10-3; cdr3_nt: TGTGCCATCAGCGGAGGGGACAGTTTTAATGAAAAACTGTTTTTT; cdr3_aa: CAISGGDSFNEKLFF
clone_size: once; d_call: TRBD2; j_call: TRBJ2-1; v_call: TRBV11-1; cdr3_nt: TGTGCCAGCAGCCCCCGGACTAGCAGTTACAATGAGCAGTTCTTC; cdr3_aa: CASSPRTSSYNEQFF
clone_size: NA; d_call: NA; j_call: TRBJ2-7; v_call: TRBV25-1; cdr3_nt: TGTGCCAGCAGTGATAGCGGCGGGAAGGCCTACGAGCAGTACTTC; cdr3_aa: CASSDSGGKAYEQYF
clone_size: NA; d_call: NA; j_call: TRBJ2-1; v_call: TRBV7-9; cdr3_nt: TGTGCCAGCAGCCTCGGTCCAGGAGGGCTCCAGTTCTTC; cdr3_aa: CASSLGPGGLQFF
clone_size: NA; d_call: TRBD1; j_call: TRBJ1-2; v_call: TRBV28; cdr3_nt: TGTGCCAGCAGTTTACTCCCGGGACAGGGGGCGGAAGGCTACACCTTC; cdr3_aa: CASSLLPGQGAEGYTF
clone_size: NA; d_call: NA; j_call: TRBJ2-5; v_call: TRBV7-3; cdr3_nt: TGTGCCAGCAGCCCTAACAGGGAAGAGACCCAGTACTTC; cdr3_aa: CASSPNREETQYF
clone_size: NA; d_call: TRBD2; j_call: TRBJ2-7; v_call: TRBV20-1; cdr3_nt: TGCAGTGCTAGTTTGCTAGCGGGCGCCTACGAGCAGTACTTC; cdr3_aa: CSASLLAGAYEQYF
clone_size: NA; d_call: TRBD1; j_call: TRBJ1-6; v_call: TRBV5-4; cdr3_nt: TGTGCCACCGCAAAGGTCGGGACAGGGGACTCACCCCTCCACTTT; cdr3_aa: CATAKVGTGDSPLHF
clone_size: NA; d_call: TRBD1; j_call: TRBJ1-1; v_call: TRBV6-5; cdr3_nt: TGTGCCAGCAGGCGACAGGGGGTGCTGAACACTGAAGCTTTCTTT; cdr3_aa: CASRRQGVLNTEAFF
clone_size: NA; d_call: NA; j_call: TRBJ2-3; v_call: TRBV5-4; cdr3_nt: TGTGCCAGCAGCTTGGGTTCGGCGGTCACAGATACGCAGTATTTT; cdr3_aa: CASSLGSAVTDTQYF
clone_size: NA; d_call: TRBD1; j_call: TRBJ1-1; v_call: TRBV19; cdr3_nt: TGTGCCAGTAGCGAGGACAGGGACACTGAAGCTTTCTTT; cdr3_aa: CASSEDRDTEAFF
clone_size: NA; d_call: TRBD2; j_call: TRBJ2-1; v_call: TRBV6-2/TRBV6-3; cdr3_nt: TGTGCCAGCAGCACGTTAGCGGGGGGCCCGGAGTTCTTC; cdr3_aa: CASSTLAGGPEFF
clone_size: NA; d_call: TRBD2; j_call: TRBJ2-2; v_call: TRBV18; cdr3_nt: TGTGCCAGCTCTGACCTAGCGGACACCGGGGAGCTGTTTTTT; cdr3_aa: CASSDLADTGELFF
clone_size: few; d_call: NA; j_call: TRBJ2-7; v_call: TRBV6-1; cdr3_nt: TGTGCCAGCAGTGCCTCGCCCCCGGGTTCCACCTACGAGCAGTACTTC; cdr3_aa: CASSASPPGSTYEQYF
clone_size: NA; d_call: NA; j_call: TRBJ1-1; v_call: TRBV29-1; cdr3_nt: TGCAGCGTTGAAGTCTCGCGGACACCAAACACTGAAGCTTTCTTT; cdr3_aa: CSVEVSRTPNTEAFF